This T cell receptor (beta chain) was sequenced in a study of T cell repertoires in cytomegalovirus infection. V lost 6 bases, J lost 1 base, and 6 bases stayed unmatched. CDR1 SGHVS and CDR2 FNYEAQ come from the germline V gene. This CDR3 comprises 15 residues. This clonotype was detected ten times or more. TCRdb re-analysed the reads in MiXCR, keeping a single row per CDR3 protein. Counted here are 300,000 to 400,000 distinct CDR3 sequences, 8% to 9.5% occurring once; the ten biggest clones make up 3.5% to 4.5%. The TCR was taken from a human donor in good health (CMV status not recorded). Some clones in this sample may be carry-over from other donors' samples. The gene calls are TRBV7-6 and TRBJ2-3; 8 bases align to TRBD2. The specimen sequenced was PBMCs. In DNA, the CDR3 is TGTGCCAGCAGTCCTCAGACTAGCGGCACAGATACGCAGTATTTT. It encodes CASSPQTSGTDTQYF.